This TCR beta chain was recovered during a study of cytomegalovirus exposure and HLA in healthy donors. Points from the study as a whole: Rare sequences made up most TCRs, while some public TCRs were found in many donors.

This clone has more than one count but fewer than ten. Its specificity is unknown. Clones were sequenced by immunoSEQ multiplex PCR, and TCRdb holds only the in-frame ones, with some missing. The sample holds roughly 150,000 clones, roughly 90% seen once. The CDR3 has 12 residues. CDR1 is SGHDT, CDR2 YYEEEE, per germline. Trimming pared 3 bases from V and 1 base from J, leaving 4 bases between. The origin of this receptor is a woman aged 25 to 39 in good health and CMV-seronegative. Sequences were obtained from PBMCs. V gene TRBV5-6 combines with J gene TRBJ1-1; no definite D call. DNA for the CDR3: TGTGCCAGCAGCTACCAGAACACTGAAGCTTTCTTT. Its protein is CASSYQNTEAFF.